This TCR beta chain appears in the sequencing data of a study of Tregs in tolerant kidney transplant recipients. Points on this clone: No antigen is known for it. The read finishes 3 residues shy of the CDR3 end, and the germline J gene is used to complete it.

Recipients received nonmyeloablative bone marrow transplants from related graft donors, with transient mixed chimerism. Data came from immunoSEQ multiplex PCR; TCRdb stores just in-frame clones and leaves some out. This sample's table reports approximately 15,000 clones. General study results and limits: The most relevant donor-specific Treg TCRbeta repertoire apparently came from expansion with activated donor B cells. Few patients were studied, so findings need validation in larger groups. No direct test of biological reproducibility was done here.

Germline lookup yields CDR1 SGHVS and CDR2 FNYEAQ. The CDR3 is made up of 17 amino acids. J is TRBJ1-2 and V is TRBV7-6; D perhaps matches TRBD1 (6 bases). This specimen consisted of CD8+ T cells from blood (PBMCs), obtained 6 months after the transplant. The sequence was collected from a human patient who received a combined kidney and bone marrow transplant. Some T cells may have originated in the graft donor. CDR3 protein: CASSSNLAGGPLDTYTF. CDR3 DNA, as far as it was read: TGTGCCAGCAGCTCCAACCTAGCGGGGGGGCCCCTAGATACC.